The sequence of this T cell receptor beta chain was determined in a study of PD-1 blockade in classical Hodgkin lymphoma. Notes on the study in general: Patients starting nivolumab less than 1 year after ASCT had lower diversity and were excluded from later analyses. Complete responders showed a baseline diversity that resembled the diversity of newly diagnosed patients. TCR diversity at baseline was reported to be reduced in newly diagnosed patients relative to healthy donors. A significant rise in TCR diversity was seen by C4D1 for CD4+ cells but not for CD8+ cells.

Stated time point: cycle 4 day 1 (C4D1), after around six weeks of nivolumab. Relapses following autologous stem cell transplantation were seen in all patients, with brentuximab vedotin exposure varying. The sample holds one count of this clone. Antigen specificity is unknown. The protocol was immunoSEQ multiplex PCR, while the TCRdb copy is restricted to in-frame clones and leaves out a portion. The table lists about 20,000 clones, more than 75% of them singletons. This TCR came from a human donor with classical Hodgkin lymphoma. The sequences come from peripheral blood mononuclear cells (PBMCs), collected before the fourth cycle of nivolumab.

CDR3 in DNA: TGTGCCAGCAGCTTAGGAGCCAGCTCTGGAAACACCATATATTTT. Protein sequence: CASSLGASSGNTIYF. The J gene is TRBJ1-3, the V gene TRBV7-2, with D unresolved. This CDR3 is built from 15 residues. Germline V gene lookup returns CDR1 SGHTA and CDR2 FQGNSA. Trimming pared 1 base from V and 0 bases from J, leaving 7 bases between.